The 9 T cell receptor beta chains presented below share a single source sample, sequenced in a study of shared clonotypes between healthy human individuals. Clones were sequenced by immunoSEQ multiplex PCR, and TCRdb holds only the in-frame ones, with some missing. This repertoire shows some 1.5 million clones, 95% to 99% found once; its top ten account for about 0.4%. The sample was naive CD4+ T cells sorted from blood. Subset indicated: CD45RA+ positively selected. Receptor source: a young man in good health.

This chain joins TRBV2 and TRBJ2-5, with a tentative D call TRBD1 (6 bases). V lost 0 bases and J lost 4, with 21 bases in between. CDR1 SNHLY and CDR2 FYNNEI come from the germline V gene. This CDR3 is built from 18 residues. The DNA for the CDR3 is TGTGCCAGCAGTGAAGCGCTTTGGACAGCACTAACGGGAGAGACCCAGTACTTC. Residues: CASSEALWTALTGETQYF.

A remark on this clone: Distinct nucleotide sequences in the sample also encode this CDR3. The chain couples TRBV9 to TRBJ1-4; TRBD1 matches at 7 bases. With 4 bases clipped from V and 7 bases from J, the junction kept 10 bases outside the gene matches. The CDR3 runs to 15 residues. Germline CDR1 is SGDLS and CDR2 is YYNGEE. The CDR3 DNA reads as TGTGCCAGCAGCAGACGACAGGGAGCGGGTGAAAAACTGTTTTTT. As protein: CASSRRQGAGEKLFF.

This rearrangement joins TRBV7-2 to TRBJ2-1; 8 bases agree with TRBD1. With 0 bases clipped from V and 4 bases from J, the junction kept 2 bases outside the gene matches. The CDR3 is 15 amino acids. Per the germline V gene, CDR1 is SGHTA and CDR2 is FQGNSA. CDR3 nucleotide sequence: TGTGCCAGCAGCTTAGCCAGGGGGCGATACAATGAGCAGTTCTTC. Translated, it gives CASSLARGRYNEQFF.

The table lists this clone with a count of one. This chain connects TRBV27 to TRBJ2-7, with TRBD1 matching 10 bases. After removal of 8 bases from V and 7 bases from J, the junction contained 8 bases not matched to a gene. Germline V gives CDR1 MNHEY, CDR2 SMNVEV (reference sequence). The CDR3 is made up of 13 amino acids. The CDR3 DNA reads TGTGCCAGCGCCGGGACAGGGGAGGGAGAGCAGTACTTC. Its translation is CASAGTGEGEQYF.

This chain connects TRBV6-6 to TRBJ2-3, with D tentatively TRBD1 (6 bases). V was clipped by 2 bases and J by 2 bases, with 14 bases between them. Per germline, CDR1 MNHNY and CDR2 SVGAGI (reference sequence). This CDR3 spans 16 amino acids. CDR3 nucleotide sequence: TGTGCCAGCAGTTACCGAACGGGACACCACACAGATACGCAGTATTTT. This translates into CASSYRTGHHTDTQYF.

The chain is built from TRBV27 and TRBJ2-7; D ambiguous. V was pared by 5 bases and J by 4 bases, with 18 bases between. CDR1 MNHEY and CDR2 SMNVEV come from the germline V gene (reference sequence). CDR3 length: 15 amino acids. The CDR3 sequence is CASSRVRVDGYEQYF. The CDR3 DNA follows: TGTGCCAGCAGTCGGGTTAGGGTGGATGGGTACGAGCAGTACTTC.

DNA of the CDR3: TGTGCCAGCAGTCGACGGGTGGATACGCAGTATTTT. It encodes CASSRRVDTQYF. The chain uses TRBV6-6 and TRBJ2-3; D is unclear. The germline V gene has CDR1 MNHNY and CDR2 SVGAGI (reference sequence). The V end lost 5 bases, the J end lost 6 bases, and 9 bases lay between the germline ends. The CDR3 loop spans 12 amino acids.

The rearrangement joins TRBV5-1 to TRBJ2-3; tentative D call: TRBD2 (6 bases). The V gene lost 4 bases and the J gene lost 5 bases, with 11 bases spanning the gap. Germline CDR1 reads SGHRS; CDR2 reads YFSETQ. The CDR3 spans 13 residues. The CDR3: CASSTSPQDTQYF. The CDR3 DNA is TGCGCCAGCAGCACTAGCCCCCAAGATACGCAGTATTTT.

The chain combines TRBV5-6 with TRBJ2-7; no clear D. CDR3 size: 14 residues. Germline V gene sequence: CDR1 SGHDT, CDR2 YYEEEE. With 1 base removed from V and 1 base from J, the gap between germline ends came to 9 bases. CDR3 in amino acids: CASSLSSISYEQYF. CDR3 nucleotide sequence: TGTGCCAGCAGCTTGTCCTCCATTTCCTACGAGCAGTACTTC.